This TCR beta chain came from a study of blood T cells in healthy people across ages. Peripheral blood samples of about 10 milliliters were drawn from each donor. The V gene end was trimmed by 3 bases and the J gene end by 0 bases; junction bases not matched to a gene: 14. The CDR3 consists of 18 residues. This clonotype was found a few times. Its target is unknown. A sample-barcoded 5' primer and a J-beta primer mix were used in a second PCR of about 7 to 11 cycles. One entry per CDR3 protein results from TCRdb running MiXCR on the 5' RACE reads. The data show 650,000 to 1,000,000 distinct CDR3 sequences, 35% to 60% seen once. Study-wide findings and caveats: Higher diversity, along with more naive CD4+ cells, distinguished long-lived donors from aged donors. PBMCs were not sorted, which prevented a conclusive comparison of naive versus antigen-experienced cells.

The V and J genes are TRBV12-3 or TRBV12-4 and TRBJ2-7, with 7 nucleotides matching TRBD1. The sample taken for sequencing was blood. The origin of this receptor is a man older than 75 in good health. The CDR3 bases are TGTGCCAGCAGTTTTCGGGACAGTAGGAAGCCCCACTCCTACGAGCAGTACTTC. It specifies CASSFRDSRKPHSYEQYF.